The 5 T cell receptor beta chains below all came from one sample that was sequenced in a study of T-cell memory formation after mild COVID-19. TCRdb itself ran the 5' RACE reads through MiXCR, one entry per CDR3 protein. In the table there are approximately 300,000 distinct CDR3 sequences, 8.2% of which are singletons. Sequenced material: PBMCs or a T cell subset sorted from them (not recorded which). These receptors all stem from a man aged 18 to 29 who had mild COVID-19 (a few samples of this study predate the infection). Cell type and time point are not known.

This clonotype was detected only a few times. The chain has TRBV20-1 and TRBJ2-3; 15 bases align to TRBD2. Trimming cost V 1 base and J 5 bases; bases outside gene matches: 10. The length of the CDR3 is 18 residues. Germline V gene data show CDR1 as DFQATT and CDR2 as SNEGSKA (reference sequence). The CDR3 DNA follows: TGCAGTGCTAGAGGAGGACTAGCGGGGGGGCGGGGTAAAGATACGCAGTATTTT. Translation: CSARGGLAGGRGKDTQYF.

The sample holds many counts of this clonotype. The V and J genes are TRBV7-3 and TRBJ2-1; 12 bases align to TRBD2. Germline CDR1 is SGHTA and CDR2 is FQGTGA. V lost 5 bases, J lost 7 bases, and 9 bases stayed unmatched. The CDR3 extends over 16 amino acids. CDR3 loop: CASSGSSGGVENEQFF. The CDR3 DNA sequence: TGTGCCAGCAGCGGATCTAGCGGGGGGGTGGAGAATGAGCAGTTCTTC.

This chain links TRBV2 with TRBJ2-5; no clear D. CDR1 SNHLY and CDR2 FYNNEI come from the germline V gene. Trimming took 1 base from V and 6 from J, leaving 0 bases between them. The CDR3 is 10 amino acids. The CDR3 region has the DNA TGTGCCAGCAGTGAAGAGACCCAGTACTTC. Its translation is CASSEETQYF. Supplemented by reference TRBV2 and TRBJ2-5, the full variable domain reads EPEVTQTPSHQVTQMGQEVILRCVPISNHLYFYWYRQILGQKVEFLVSFYNNEISEKSEIFDDQFSVERPDGSNFTLKIRSTKLEDSAMYFCASSEETQYFGPGTRLLVL.

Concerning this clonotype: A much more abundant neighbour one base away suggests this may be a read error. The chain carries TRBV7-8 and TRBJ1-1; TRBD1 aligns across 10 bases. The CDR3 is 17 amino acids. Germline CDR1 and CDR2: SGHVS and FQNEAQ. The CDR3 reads CDSSLAVPGQGRTEAFF. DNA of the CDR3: TGTGACAGCAGCTTAGCAGTCCCGGGACAGGGGAGGACTGAAGCTTTCTTT.

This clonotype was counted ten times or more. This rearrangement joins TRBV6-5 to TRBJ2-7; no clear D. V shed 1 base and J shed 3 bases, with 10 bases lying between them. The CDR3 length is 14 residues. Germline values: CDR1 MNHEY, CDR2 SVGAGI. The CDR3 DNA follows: TGTGCCAGCAGTTACTACCCACGCTTCTACGAGCAGTACTTC. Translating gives CASSYYPRFYEQYF.